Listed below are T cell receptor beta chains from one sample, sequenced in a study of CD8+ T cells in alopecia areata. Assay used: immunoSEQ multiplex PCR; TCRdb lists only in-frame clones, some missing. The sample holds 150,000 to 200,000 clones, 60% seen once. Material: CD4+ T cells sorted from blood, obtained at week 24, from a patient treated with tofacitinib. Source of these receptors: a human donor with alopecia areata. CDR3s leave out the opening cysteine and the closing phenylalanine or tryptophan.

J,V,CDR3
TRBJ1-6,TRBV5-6,ASSLRGGNSPLH
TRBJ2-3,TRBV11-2,ASSLGLAGAGTDTQY
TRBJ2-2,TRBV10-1,ASSEYRSTGELF
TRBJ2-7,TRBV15,ATSRDEVYEQY
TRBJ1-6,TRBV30,AWSVGTSNSPLH
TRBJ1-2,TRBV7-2,ASSAGNRQDYGYT
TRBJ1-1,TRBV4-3,ASSPGTYNTEAF
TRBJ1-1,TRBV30,AWRSAEAF
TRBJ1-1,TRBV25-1,ASTESVLGTEAF
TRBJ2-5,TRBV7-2,ASSYDRGQRETQY
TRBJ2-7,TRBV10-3,AISESTGGQGRYEQY
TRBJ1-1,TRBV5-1,ASSPNTGSSLAF
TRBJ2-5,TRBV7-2,ASSSIRGLETQY
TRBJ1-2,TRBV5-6,ASSLGPPTGNYGYT
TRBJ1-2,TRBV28,ASSLANYGYT
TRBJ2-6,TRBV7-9,ASRGLSGANVLT
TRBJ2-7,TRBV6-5,ATKEGYEQY
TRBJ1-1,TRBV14,ASSQVMNTEAF
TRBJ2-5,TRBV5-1,ASSDPLGGQETQY
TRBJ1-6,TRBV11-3,ASRLGTGMNSPLH
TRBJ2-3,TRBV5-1,ASRLFQGVGTDTQY
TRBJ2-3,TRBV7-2,ASSLVGTSGTDTQY
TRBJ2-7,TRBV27,ASSSGIPGGEQY
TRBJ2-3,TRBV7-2,ASRPGDLAADTQY
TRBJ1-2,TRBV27,ASSLSFNDDGYT
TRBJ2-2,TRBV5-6,ASSLTTSDLNTGELF
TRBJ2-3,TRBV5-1,ASSSSGGSTDTQY
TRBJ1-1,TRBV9,ASSVDNRGLGDTEAF
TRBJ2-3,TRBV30,AWSVLGAGDTQY
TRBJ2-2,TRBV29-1,SVEDRGSGELF
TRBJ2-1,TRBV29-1,STEFLESGGNEQF
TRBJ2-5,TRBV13,ASSLRGLGTQY
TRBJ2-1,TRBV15,ATSRERLAGANEQF
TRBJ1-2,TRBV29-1,SVAGTVPGYT
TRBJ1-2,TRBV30,AWSVGIANYGYT
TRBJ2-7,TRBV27,ASSFGRGGLDSYEQY
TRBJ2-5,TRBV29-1,SVEYRGKETQY
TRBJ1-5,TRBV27,ASSLGSTPNQPQH
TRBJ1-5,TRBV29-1,SVGMGPRSNQPQH
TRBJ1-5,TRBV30,AWSHKYSNQPQH
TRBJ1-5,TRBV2,ASSEGVGQPQH
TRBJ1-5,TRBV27,ASSFSGAYQPQH
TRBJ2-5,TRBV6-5,ASRTERIKETQY
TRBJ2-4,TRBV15,ATSRVGYPQY
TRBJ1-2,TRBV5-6,ASSLVQSRVRGGYT
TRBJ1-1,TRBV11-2,ASSEAGPQGFWPF
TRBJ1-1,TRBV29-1,SVAGVTEAF
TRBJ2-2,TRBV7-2,ASSPQAEAGELF
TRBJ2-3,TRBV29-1,SVGGRNTDTQY
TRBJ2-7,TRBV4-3,ASSQDHRNYEQY
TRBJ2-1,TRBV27,ASSPLAGGQIWNEQF
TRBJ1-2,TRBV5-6,ASSLQGNDYGYT
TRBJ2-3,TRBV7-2,ASSLGLAGNTDTQY
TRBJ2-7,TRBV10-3,AITRGQGYEQY
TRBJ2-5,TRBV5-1,ASSLGGGQETQY
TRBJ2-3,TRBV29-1,SAGGLTDTQY